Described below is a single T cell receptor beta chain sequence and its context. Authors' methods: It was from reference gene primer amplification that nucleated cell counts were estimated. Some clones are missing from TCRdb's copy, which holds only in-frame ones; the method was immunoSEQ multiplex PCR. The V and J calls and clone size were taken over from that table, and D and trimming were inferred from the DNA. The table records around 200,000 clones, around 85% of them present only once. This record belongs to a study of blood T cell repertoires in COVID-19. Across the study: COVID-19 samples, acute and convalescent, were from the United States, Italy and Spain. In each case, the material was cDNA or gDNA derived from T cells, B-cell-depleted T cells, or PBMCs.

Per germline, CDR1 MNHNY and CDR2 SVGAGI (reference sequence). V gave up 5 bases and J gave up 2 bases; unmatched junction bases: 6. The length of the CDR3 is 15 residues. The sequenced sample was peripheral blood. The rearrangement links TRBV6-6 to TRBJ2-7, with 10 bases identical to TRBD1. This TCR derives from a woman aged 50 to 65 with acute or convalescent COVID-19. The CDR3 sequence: CASSPRQGAAYEQYF. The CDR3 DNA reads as TGTGCCAGCAGTCCGCGACAGGGGGCGGCCTACGAGCAGTACTTC.